These 16 T cell receptor beta chains originate from one sample sequenced in a study of early T cells in non-severe SARS-CoV-2 infection. MiXCR was run by TCRdb on the 5' RACE reads, yielding one entry per CDR3 protein. The data contain about 41,000 distinct CDR3 sequences, around 9.9% of them singletons. Material: whole blood. The receptors originated from an adult who was a healthcare worker with PCR-confirmed SARS-CoV-2 infection or an uninfected control (not recorded which).

This clonotype was detected ten times or more. The chain couples TRBV7-8 to TRBJ1-2, with D possibly TRBD1 on 5 matching bases. Per the germline V gene, CDR1 is SGHVS and CDR2 is FQNEAQ. This CDR3 is built from 17 residues. With 2 bases removed from V and 10 bases from J, the gap between germline ends came to 26 bases. DNA for the CDR3: TGTGCCAGCAGCTTAATAGGTCTTCAGGGAATCTTTCCTAACTACACCTTC. It specifies CASSLIGLQGIFPNYTF.

This clonotype has only a few counts. The chain joins TRBV7-9 to TRBJ2-7; TRBD2 aligns across 8 bases. Trimming cost V 5 bases and J 5 bases; bases outside gene matches: 11. Germline V CDR1 and CDR2: SEHNR, FQNEAQ (reference sequence). CDR3 length: 15 residues. In DNA form, the CDR3 reads TGTGCCAGCAGCCTCGGCGGGGGGCAGAAGGACGAGCAGTACTTC. It translates to CASSLGGGQKDEQYF.

This clonotype has a count of ten or more. V usage is TRBV7-3 and J usage is TRBJ2-3, with D tentatively TRBD1 (5 bases). Germline V gene lookup returns CDR1 SGHTA and CDR2 FQGTGA. V lost 5 bases, J lost 2 bases, and 11 bases lay in between. The CDR3 loop spans 14 amino acids. Here the CDR3 reads CASSQQGYTDTQYF. In DNA form, the CDR3 reads TGTGCCAGCAGCCAGCAGGGTTACACAGATACGCAGTATTTT.

This clonotype appeared many times. V is TRBV5-6 and J is TRBJ1-2, with no clear D. Germline values: CDR1 SGHDT, CDR2 YYEEEE. Trimming removed 4 bases at V and 8 bases at J, with 15 bases between. CDR3 length: 13 amino acids. The CDR3 DNA is TGTGCCAGCAGCCTCTCCCCCACGGGCGGCTACACCTTC. This codes for CASSLSPTGGYTF.

The V and J genes are TRBV4-1 and TRBJ1-5; D is perhaps TRBD1 (5 bases). The CDR3 covers 16 residues. The V end lost 4 bases, the J end lost 2 bases, and 15 bases lay between the germline ends. The germline CDR1 and CDR2 sequences are MGHRA and YSYEKL. CDR3 amino acids: CASSPARGWGNQPQHF. The CDR3 bases are TGCGCCAGCAGCCCTGCTCGGGGCTGGGGCAATCAGCCCCAGCATTTT.

This clonotype was picked up many times. The chain recombines TRBV7-8 with TRBJ2-5; no reliable D call. The V gene lost 3 bases and the J gene lost 4 bases, with 6 bases spanning the gap. Per germline, CDR1 SGHVS and CDR2 FQNEAQ. There are 12 residues in the CDR3. The DNA of the CDR3 is TGTGCCAGCAGCTTTATTGGAGAGACCCAGTACTTC. This codes for CASSFIGETQYF.

This rearrangement joins TRBV24-1 to TRBJ2-1; tentatively, D is TRBD1 or TRBD2 (5 bases each). Germline V CDR1 and CDR2: KGHDR, SFDVKD. V was cut by 2 bases and J by 10 bases, with 11 bases left in between. This CDR3 has 13 amino acids. The CDR3 DNA follows: TGTGCCACCAGTGATTGGGGACCGGGAGAGCAGTTCTTC. Residues: CATSDWGPGEQFF.

This clonotype was seen at least ten times. The CDR3 DNA is TGTGCCAGCAGCTTAGCCCTGAGGACAGTCCTCATACCCGCCTACGAGCAGTACTTC. It yields the protein CASSLALRTVLIPAYEQYF. The gene calls are TRBV5-8 and TRBJ2-7; the D gene is possibly TRBD1 (6 bases). CDR3 size: 19 residues. Germline CDR1 and CDR2: SGHTS and YDEGEE. Between the trimmed V and J ends, which lost 2 bases and 2 bases, there was a span of 26 bases.

The table lists this clonotype with many counts. The genes are TRBV7-6 and TRBJ1-5, with 7 bases matching TRBD1. The CDR3 is 15 residues long. CDR1 and CDR2 from the germline V gene are SGHVS and FNYEAQ. V dropped 5 bases and J dropped 2; count of bases not matched to a gene: 6. In nucleotides, the CDR3 is TGTGCCAGCAGCCTCGGACAGGAGGGCAATCAGCCCCAGCATTTT. Translation gives CASSLGQEGNQPQHF.

This clonotype was found many times. The chain uses TRBV7-2 and TRBJ1-2; the D is unclear. Germline lookup yields CDR1 SGHTA and CDR2 FQGNSA. The CDR3 covers 13 residues. Trimming removed 1 base from V and 4 bases from J, with 7 bases in between. The CDR3 bases are TGTGCCAGCAGCTTAGACCGAACCTATGGCTACACCTTC. Amino acids: CASSLDRTYGYTF.

This clonotype was recorded many times. V is TRBV7-6 and J is TRBJ1-1, with D perhaps TRBD1 (5 bases). Germline V gene data show CDR1 as SGHVS and CDR2 as FNYEAQ. V was clipped by 4 bases and J by 4 bases, with 16 bases between them. The CDR3 is made up of 15 amino acids. CDR3 sequence reads: CASSSAGGGSTEAFF. CDR3 DNA: TGTGCCAGCAGCTCCGCCGGGGGGGGGTCCACTGAAGCTTTCTTT.

The chain is built from TRBV20-1 and TRBJ2-7, with unresolved D. CDR1 and CDR2 (germline): DFQATT, SNEGSKA (reference sequence). CDR3 length: 13 residues. V was shortened by 3 bases and J by 3 bases, with 12 bases between the two germline ends. The CDR3 coding sequence is TGCAGTGCTAGTGATTCTGGCAGCTACGAGCAGTACTTC. Encoded protein: CSASDSGSYEQYF.

This clonotype was detected many times. The rearrangement uses TRBV7-3 and TRBJ1-6; the D gene is possibly TRBD1 (5 bases). The ends were cut back, 2 bases at V and 13 bases at J, with 18 bases in the middle. The CDR3 extends over 15 amino acids. Per germline, CDR1 SGHTA and CDR2 FQGTGA. The CDR3 nucleotides are TGTGCCAGCAGCTTAGCAGGCAGGGCAATTCACCCCCTCCACTTT. This sequence encodes CASSLAGRAIHPLHF.

This chain joins TRBV24-1 and TRBJ2-2; D perhaps matches TRBD1 (6 bases). Germline V gives CDR1 KGHDR, CDR2 SFDVKD. V was shortened by 3 bases and J by 1 base, with 14 bases between the two germline ends. The CDR3 runs to 17 residues. CDR3 nucleotides: TGTGCCACCAGTGATCCGAACAGGGCTGTGAACACCGGGGAGCTGTTTTTT. Amino acids: CATSDPNRAVNTGELFF.

This clonotype came up many times. This chain joins TRBV7-2 and TRBJ2-7; 8 positions match TRBD2. The CDR3 contains 13 residues. CDR1 is SGHTA and CDR2 is FQGNSA in the germline V gene. The trim removed 2 bases at V and 6 bases at J, leaving 3 bases unmatched. The CDR3 DNA reads as TGTGCCAGCAGCTTACCGGGACTAGGCGAGCAGTACTTC. This codes for CASSLPGLGEQYF.

The chain uses TRBV6-5 and TRBJ2-3; D remains unclear. CDR3 size: 13 residues. CDR1 is MNHEY, CDR2 SVGAGI, per germline. The V and J ends lost 2 bases and 6 bases respectively, with 9 bases between them. The CDR3 coding sequence is TGTGCCAGCAGTTACCGACTGCTTGATACGCAGTATTTT. Its protein product is CASSYRLLDTQYF.